The 30 T cell receptor beta chains presented below share a single source sample, sequenced in a study of T cell changes during pregnancy in multiple sclerosis. This table comes from immunoSEQ multiplex PCR, and its TCRdb copy is limited to in-frame clones, with some not included. Among over 80,000 clones listed, just over 90% were seen once. This sample comprised peripheral blood, obtained in the second trimester of pregnancy. All receptors come from a female donor in good health, enrolled as a control in a pregnancy study.

The V call is TRBV5-6, the J call TRBJ1-6; no firm D call. The germline CDR1 and CDR2 sequences are SGHDT and YYEEEE. This CDR3 is built from 16 residues. Deletions cut 2 bases from V and 4 bases from J, with 13 bases between. CDR3 amino acids: CASSFYSTGYNSPLHF. The CDR3 DNA reads TGTGCCAGCAGCTTCTATTCCACCGGTTATAATTCACCCCTCCACTTT.

The gene calls are TRBV18 and TRBJ2-5; TRBD1 matches 9 bases. Per germline, CDR1 KGHSH and CDR2 LQKENI. The CDR3 runs 14 residues. Germline trimming cut 2 bases from V and 5 bases from J; bases unmatched to any gene: 3. The CDR3 region is CASSPGQGLETQYF. The DNA for the CDR3 is TGTGCCAGCTCACCAGGACAGGGGTTGGAGACCCAGTACTTC.

J is TRBJ2-7 and V is TRBV5-4; 7 nucleotides match TRBD1. Per the germline V gene, CDR1 is SGHNT and CDR2 is YYREEE (reference sequence). Trimming at V came to 6 bases and at J to 7 bases, leaving 13 bases not matched to a gene. The CDR3 runs to 14 residues. The CDR3 reads CASKLTGEEVEQYF. The CDR3 nucleotides are TGTGCCAGCAAACTCACAGGGGAAGAAGTGGAGCAGTACTTC.

This chain connects TRBV6-1 to TRBJ1-4; TRBD1 matches at 10 bases. The CDR3 has 14 amino acids. J was trimmed by 7 bases and V by 6 bases; bases with no gene match: 5. Germline-derived CDR1 and CDR2 are MNHNS and SASEGT. CDR3: CASRWTGGLEKLFF. DNA for the CDR3: TGTGCCAGCAGGTGGACAGGGGGTCTTGAAAAACTGTTTTTT.

The chain combines TRBV12-2 with TRBJ1-2. TRBV12-2 is reported as a pseudogene. CDR3 length equals 13 residues. CDR3 nucleotides: TGTGCAAGTCGCCCCGCGGGTGGGGTTGGCTACACCTTC. This translates into CASRPAGGVGYTF.

CDR3: CASGLDLAGLSYNEQFF. CDR3 bases: TGTGCTAGTGGTTTGGACCTCGCGGGTCTCTCCTACAATGAGCAGTTCTTC. V usage is TRBV12-5 and J usage is TRBJ2-1; the D gene is possibly TRBD2 (5 bases). The CDR3 runs 17 residues. Per germline, CDR1 LGHNT and CDR2 FRNRAP. The V gene lost 1 base and the J gene lost 0 bases, with 13 bases spanning the gap. Drawing the rest from reference TRBV12-5 and TRBJ2-1, the complete variable domain is DARVTQTPRHKVTEMGQEVTMRCQPILGHNTVFWYRQTMMQGLELLAYFRNRAPLDDSGMPKDRFSAEMPDATLATLKIQPSEPRDSAVYFCASGLDLAGLSYNEQFFGPGTRLTVL.

This chain links TRBV5-6 with TRBJ2-5; 7 bases match TRBD1. The ends lost 0 bases at V and 6 bases at J; junction bases unmatched: 2. The CDR3 is 13 amino acids. CDR1 is SGHDT and CDR2 is YYEEEE in the germline V gene. The CDR3 is CASSLDRGKTQYF. Written as DNA, the CDR3 is TGTGCCAGCAGCTTGGACAGGGGAAAGACCCAGTACTTC.

The V call is TRBV18, the J call TRBJ2-1, with D possibly TRBD2 on 5 matching bases. Germline assignment: CDR1 KGHSH and CDR2 LQKENI. V was clipped by 2 bases and J by 7 bases, with 18 bases between them. CDR3 size: 16 residues. The CDR3 DNA sequence: TGTGCCAGCTCACCAGCGCGGGTGGGGTTTCGGAATGAGCAGTTCTTC. Translated, it gives CASSPARVGFRNEQFF.

The V call is TRBV15, the J call TRBJ1-2, with 7 positions matching TRBD1. The V gene end was trimmed by 4 bases and the J gene end by 3 bases; junction bases not matched to a gene: 11. The CDR3 sequence is 16 residues long. CDR1 is LNHNV, CDR2 YYDKDF, per germline (reference sequence). DNA for the CDR3: TGTGCCACCAGCACATCAGAGACAGGGTTAGACTATGGCTACACCTTC. Protein sequence: CATSTSETGLDYGYTF.

The genes are TRBV11-2 and TRBJ2-3, with D tentatively TRBD2 (6 bases). V lost 2 bases and J lost 3, with 12 bases in between. This CDR3 has 15 residues. The germline V gene encodes CDR1 SGHAT and CDR2 FQNNGV. CDR3 sequence: CASSLKGLQTDTQYF. The CDR3 nucleotides read TGTGCCAGCAGCTTAAAGGGACTCCAGACAGATACGCAGTATTTT.

The V and J genes are TRBV11-3 and TRBJ2-7; TRBD1 matches 10 bases. CDR3 length equals 16 residues. Germline V gene lookup returns CDR1 SGHNT and CDR2 YENEEA. V shed 1 base, J shed 4 bases, and the junction held 7 bases outside the gene matches. CDR3 amino acids: CASSLVMRQGAYEQYF. The DNA for the CDR3 is TGTGCCAGCAGCTTAGTTATGAGACAGGGGGCTTACGAGCAGTACTTC.

J is TRBJ1-3 and V is TRBV4-1; no definite D call. V lost 4 bases to trimming and J lost 0 bases, with 13 bases between them. The germline V gene has CDR1 MGHRA and CDR2 YSYEKL. The CDR3 covers 16 residues. The CDR3 region is CASSLTIVVSGNTIYF. The CDR3 nucleotides read TGCGCCAGCAGCCTTACGATCGTAGTCTCTGGAAACACCATATATTTT.

The rearrangement links TRBV19 to TRBJ1-1; a possible D gene is TRBD1 (6 bases). V was clipped by 0 bases and J by 3 bases, with 8 bases between them. Germline values: CDR1 LNHDA, CDR2 SQIVND (reference sequence). The CDR3 is made up of 14 amino acids. The CDR3 bases are TGTGCCAGTAGTATAGACAGGGGAGACACTGAAGCTTTCTTT. Protein: CASSIDRGDTEAFF.

The chain is built from TRBV5-1 and TRBJ2-3, with 11 bases matching TRBD2. CDR1 SGHRS and CDR2 YFSETQ come from the germline V gene. The junction had 5 bases not matched to a gene; V was cut back by 3 bases and J by 2 bases. The CDR3 is 16 amino acids. The CDR3 region has the DNA TGCGCCAGCAGCTCTAGACTAGCGGGGACCACAGATACGCAGTATTTT. Its translation is CASSSRLAGTTDTQYF.

V and J are TRBV29-1 and TRBJ1-1, with TRBD1 matching over 7 bases. CDR1 is SQVTM and CDR2 is ANQGSEA in the germline V gene. CDR3 size: 16 residues. The trim removed 3 bases at V and 5 bases at J, leaving 15 bases unmatched. The CDR3 DNA sequence: TGCAGCGTTGAGGGTCGCAGGGGGGTTGCGGATACTGAAGCTTTCTTT. As protein: CSVEGRRGVADTEAFF.

The J gene is TRBJ1-2, the V gene TRBV6-1; the D is unclear. The CDR3 length is 13 residues. The germline V and J ends were trimmed by 7 bases and 4 bases, with 13 bases remaining between them. Germline CDR1 is MNHNS and CDR2 is SASEGT. CDR3: CASTPREGYGYTF. The DNA of the CDR3 is TGTGCCAGCACCCCCCGGGAGGGCTATGGCTACACCTTC.

The chain links TRBV28 to TRBJ2-5; D possibly matches TRBD1 or TRBD2 (9 bases each). The CDR3 length is 17 residues. V lost 2 bases and J 4 bases, leaving 20 bases between the germline ends. Germline V gene data show CDR1 as MDHEN and CDR2 as SYDVKM. In DNA, the CDR3 is TGTGCCAGCAGTTTAGGGGACAGGGCACTAGCGGGAGAGACCCAGTACTTC. Translating gives CASSLGDRALAGETQYF.

This chain connects TRBV4-1 to TRBJ2-7; 11 bases align to TRBD1. The CDR3 length is 16 residues. V dropped 4 bases and J dropped 1; count of bases not matched to a gene: 6. CDR1 is MGHRA and CDR2 is YSYEKL in the germline V gene. The CDR3 spells CASSPGQGARSYEQYF. The CDR3 nucleotides are TGCGCCAGCAGCCCAGGACAGGGGGCTAGGTCCTACGAGCAGTACTTC.

In DNA, the CDR3 is TGCGCCAGCAGATCTAGGGGGAGGGATACTGAAGCTTTCTTT. This codes for CASRSRGRDTEAFF. V gene TRBV5-1 combines with J gene TRBJ1-1, with a possible D match to TRBD1 (6 bases). The CDR3 length is 14 residues. The ends were cut back, 5 bases at V and 5 bases at J, with 16 bases in the middle. Germline V gene data show CDR1 as SGHRS and CDR2 as YFSETQ.

V gene TRBV7-2 combines with J gene TRBJ2-1; 9 bases fit TRBD1. V shed 5 bases and J 4 bases; nucleotides not matched to a gene: 6. The germline V gene has CDR1 SGHTA and CDR2 FQGNSA. The CDR3 runs 15 residues. In nucleotides, the CDR3 is TGTGCCAGCAGCGCCAGGACAGGGGATTACAATGAGCAGTTCTTC. This translates into CASSARTGDYNEQFF.

The genes are TRBV5-6 and TRBJ2-5; D is perhaps TRBD1 (6 bases). The germline CDR1 and CDR2 sequences are SGHDT and YYEEEE. The V gene lost 3 bases and the J gene lost 1 base, with 19 bases spanning the gap. This CDR3 comprises 17 residues. CDR3 DNA: TGTGCCAGCAGCTCAACCGGGACAAAGAAGATCCAAGAGACCCAGTACTTC. It yields the protein CASSSTGTKKIQETQYF.

This chain uses TRBV6-1 with TRBJ2-3, with 10 nucleotides matching TRBD2. CDR3 length equals 15 residues. CDR1 MNHNS and CDR2 SASEGT come from the germline V gene. J was trimmed by 4 bases and V by 6 bases; bases with no gene match: 7. The CDR3 bases are TGTGCCAGCAGCTTTAGCGGGGGGCGGTCAGATACGCAGTATTTT. Translating gives CASSFSGGRSDTQYF.

The chain combines TRBV6-1 with TRBJ2-5; 11 positions agree with TRBD2. Germline V gene lookup returns CDR1 MNHNS and CDR2 SASEGT. The CDR3 extends over 16 amino acids. V shed 4 bases, J shed 5 bases, and the junction held 9 bases outside the gene matches. The CDR3 loop reads CASSVSGRAWGETQYF. Written as DNA, the CDR3 is TGTGCCAGCAGTGTTAGCGGGAGGGCTTGGGGGGAGACCCAGTACTTC.

CDR3 bases: TGTGCCAGCAGCTCGTCGGGACAGGGGGCGAGAGAGCAGTACTTC. Its translation is CASSSSGQGAREQYF. The gene calls are TRBV7-2 and TRBJ2-7; TRBD1 aligns across 12 bases. Unmatched junction bases numbered 8, after V lost 4 bases and J lost 7 bases. CDR3 length: 15 residues. Looked up from germline, CDR1 is SGHTA and CDR2 is FQGNSA.

A single count supports this clone. The V call is TRBV14, the J call TRBJ2-7, with D possibly being TRBD1 (6 bases). The germline V gene encodes CDR1 SGHDN and CDR2 FVKESK. This CDR3 has 14 residues. The V and J ends lost 2 bases and 5 bases respectively, with 13 bases between them. CDR3 amino acids: CASSQLTGSHEQYF. The CDR3 DNA reads as TGTGCCAGCAGCCAACTTACAGGGTCCCACGAGCAGTACTTC.

CDR3: CASSQSDSRLMNTEAFF. The CDR3 DNA sequence: TGCGCCAGCAGTCAATCGGACAGCCGTCTAATGAACACTGAAGCTTTCTTT. This chain links TRBV23-1 with TRBJ1-1, with a tentative D call TRBD1 (6 bases). Being an ORF, TRBV23-1 has a function that is uncertain. V gave up 0 bases and J gave up 0 bases, with 14 bases separating them. The length of the CDR3 is 17 residues.

J is TRBJ1-1 and V is TRBV5-6; weak D call: TRBD1 (6 bases). Germline V lookup: CDR1 SGHDT, CDR2 YYEEEE. V was shortened by 0 bases and J by 4 bases, with 7 bases between the two germline ends. This CDR3 is 13 amino acids long. CDR3 nucleotides: TGTGCCAGCAGCTTGGGAGGGGGCACTGAAGCTTTCTTT. This codes for CASSLGGGTEAFF.

The chain employs TRBV7-2 and TRBJ2-2, with 10 bases identical to TRBD2. CDR1 and CDR2 from the germline V gene are SGHTA and FQGNSA. Trimming cost V 5 bases and J 3 bases; bases outside gene matches: 6. This CDR3 is 16 amino acids long. The CDR3 DNA reads as TGTGCCAGCAGCAGATCTAGCGGGGGCGACACCGGGGAGCTGTTTTTT. It codes for CASSRSSGGDTGELFF.

This rearrangement joins TRBV27 to TRBJ1-5; the D gene is possibly TRBD1 (6 bases). V was pared by 7 bases and J by 2 bases, with 15 bases between. CDR1 is MNHEY, CDR2 SMNVEV, per germline (reference sequence). There are 15 residues in the CDR3. The CDR3 is CASKTQGSGNQPQHF. The CDR3 nucleotides read TGTGCCAGCAAGACCCAGGGGAGCGGCAATCAGCCCCAGCATTTT.

The chain uses TRBV7-9 and TRBJ1-3, with D perhaps matching TRBD1 (5 bases). CDR1 SEHNR and CDR2 FQNEAQ come from the germline V gene (reference sequence). The CDR3 consists of 13 residues. Trimming stripped 6 bases from V and 0 bases from J, with 6 bases between. CDR3 sequence: CASRQASGNTIYF. DNA of the CDR3: TGTGCCAGCAGACAGGCCTCTGGAAACACCATATATTTT.